One and the same sample provided the 11 T cell receptor beta chains below, sequenced in a study of OX40 agonist ivuxolimab in advanced cancers. Measured with immunoSEQ multiplex PCR; TCRdb has only the in-frame clones, and not every one. Of about 50,000 clones in the sample, around 93% were seen once. The sample here was CD4+ or CD8+ T cells sorted from blood, taken in a trial of the OX40 agonist ivuxolimab. Receptors originate from an adult with an advanced solid tumor such as melanoma, head and neck, liver or kidney cancer.

V gene TRBV6-4 combines with J gene TRBJ2-7; the D is unclear. Germline CDR1 and CDR2: MRHNA and SNTAGT. CDR3 size: 14 residues. V lost 6 bases and J lost 6, with 18 bases in between. The CDR3 loop reads CASRSTLNFPEQYF. The CDR3 DNA reads as TGTGCCAGCAGGTCGACCCTAAATTTCCCCGAGCAGTACTTC.

The chain uses TRBV10-2 and TRBJ2-7; tentatively, D is TRBD2 (5 bases). The CDR3 sequence is 14 residues long. Trimming left V 4 bases short and J 0 bases short, with 10 bases between. Per the germline V gene, CDR1 is WSHSY and CDR2 is SAAADI. CDR3 region: CASSGRVGSYEQYF. In DNA, the CDR3 is TGCGCCAGCAGTGGGCGGGTGGGCTCCTACGAGCAGTACTTC.

The chain is built from TRBV6-1 and TRBJ2-5, with TRBD2 as a possible D gene (5 bases). V was shortened by 2 bases and J by 5 bases, with 15 bases between the two germline ends. Germline V CDR1 and CDR2: MNHNS, SASEGT. CDR3 length: 15 residues. Written as DNA, the CDR3 is TGTGCCAGCAGTGAATCCCCGGGGTCGGGTGAGACCCAGTACTTC. This sequence encodes CASSESPGSGETQYF.

The chain joins TRBV27 to TRBJ2-7; D perhaps matches TRBD2 (6 bases). This CDR3 spans 14 amino acids. Trimming removed 6 bases at V and 2 bases at J, with 14 bases between. Looked up from germline, CDR1 is MNHEY and CDR2 is SMNVEV (reference sequence). Here the CDR3 reads CASSVAGLTYEQYF. The CDR3 nucleotides are TGTGCCAGCAGCGTGGCGGGGTTAACCTACGAGCAGTACTTC.

The V call is TRBV9, the J call TRBJ1-2; D unresolved. The CDR3 is 16 residues long. From germline, CDR1 is SGDLS and CDR2 YYNGEE. V was cut by 0 bases and J by 0 bases, with 12 bases left in between. The CDR3 loop reads CASSVGFGGSNYGYTF. The CDR3, as DNA: TGTGCCAGCAGCGTAGGGTTCGGAGGATCTAACTATGGCTACACCTTC.

This sequence joins TRBV5-5 and TRBJ1-5, with TRBD1 matching over 8 bases. Germline V CDR1 and CDR2: SGHKS, YYEKEE (reference sequence). The CDR3 length is 16 residues. V shed 0 bases and J 5 bases; nucleotides not matched to a gene: 7. This CDR3 reads CASSLGGTGFDQPQHF. In DNA, the CDR3 is TGTGCCAGCAGCTTGGGAGGGACAGGATTCGATCAGCCCCAGCATTTT.

This clone was counted a single time. Other DNA variants within this sample encode the same CDR3. The chain uses TRBV6-5 and TRBJ2-7; a weak D match, TRBD1 (5 bases). Per the germline V gene, CDR1 is MNHEY and CDR2 is SVGAGI. The CDR3 is made up of 13 amino acids. The V gene lost 2 bases and the J gene lost 0 bases, with 5 bases spanning the gap. CDR3 amino acids: CASSYQGSYEQYF. For the CDR3, the DNA is TGTGCCAGCAGTTACCAGGGCTCCTACGAGCAGTACTTC.

CDR3 region: CASKDSYNEQFF. In nucleotides, the CDR3 is TGTGCCAGTAAGGACTCCTACAATGAGCAGTTCTTC. V usage is TRBV19 and J usage is TRBJ2-1; D is uncertain. The length of the CDR3 is 12 residues. Trimming pared 7 bases from V and 0 bases from J, leaving 4 bases between. In germline, CDR1 is LNHDA, CDR2 SQIVND (reference sequence).

The genes are TRBV4-3 and TRBJ2-1, with TRBD2 matching 7 bases. CDR3 length: 18 residues. V trimming: 0 bases; J trimming: 4 bases; junction bases outside the gene matches: 12. CDR1 and CDR2 (germline): LGHNA, YSLEER. CDR3 region: CASSQDLASGGVYNEQFF. In DNA form, the CDR3 reads TGCGCCAGCAGCCAAGATCTTGCATCGGGGGGAGTGTACAATGAGCAGTTCTTC.

The chain is built from TRBV27 and TRBJ1-5; D is perhaps TRBD1 (5 bases). V was clipped by 4 bases and J by 2 bases, with 6 bases between them. Germline lookup yields CDR1 MNHEY and CDR2 SMNVEV (reference sequence). The CDR3 is 13 residues long. The CDR3 nucleotides are TGTGCCAGCAGTTGGGGCGGCAATCAGCCCCAGCATTTT. Protein: CASSWGGNQPQHF.

The V gene is TRBV5-4, the J gene TRBJ2-1; D remains unclear. The V and J ends lost 2 bases and 5 bases respectively, with 11 bases between them. Per the germline V gene, CDR1 is SGHNT and CDR2 is YYREEE (reference sequence). The CDR3 runs 14 residues. CDR3 bases: TGTGCCAGCAGCTTCAGTCCCCAGCACAATGAGCAGTTCTTC. The encoded protein is CASSFSPQHNEQFF.